The 32 T cell receptor beta chains below all came from one sample that was sequenced in a study of breast tumors, draining lymph nodes, adjacent tissues. TCRdb ran MiXCR on the multiplex PCR reads and lists one entry per CDR3 protein. The sample holds more than 50,000 distinct CDR3 sequences, approximately 54% seen once. The sample taken for sequencing was breast tumor tissue. The source is a female donor with breast cancer. Some clones in this sample may be carry-over from other donors' samples.

V is TRBV30 and J is TRBJ1-1; D is perhaps TRBD1 (5 bases). Trimming shortened V by 4 bases and J by 5 bases, and 11 bases separated the two germline ends. This CDR3 is 12 amino acids long. Germline CDR1 and CDR2: GTSNPN and SVGIG (reference sequence). This chain's CDR3 is CAWTTGGTEAFF. The CDR3, as DNA: TGTGCCTGGACAACAGGTGGGACTGAAGCTTTCTTT. Filled out from reference TRBV30 and TRBJ1-1, the complete variable domain reads SQTIHQWPATLVQPVGSPLSLECTVEGTSNPNLYWYRQAAGRGLQLLFYSVGIGQISSEVPQNLSASRPQDRQFILSSKKLLLSDSGFYLCAWTTGGTEAFFGQGTRLTVV.

The chain uses TRBV11-3 and TRBJ2-3; D unclear. This CDR3 has 12 amino acids. The V and J ends lost 6 bases and 6 bases respectively, with 10 bases between them. CDR1 is SGHNT and CDR2 is YENEEA in the germline V gene. CDR3 loop: CASSRVADTQYF. CDR3 nucleotide sequence: TGTGCCAGCAGTCGAGTCGCGGATACGCAGTATTTT.

The rearrangement joins TRBV7-2 to TRBJ2-7; 12 bases line up with TRBD2. Per the germline V gene, CDR1 is SGHTA and CDR2 is FQGNSA. The ends lost 1 base at V and 6 bases at J; junction bases unmatched: 1. The CDR3 extends over 14 amino acids. The CDR3 nucleotides read TGTGCCAGCAGCTTAGAGGGACTAGCGGGCGAGCAGTACTTC. Encoded protein: CASSLEGLAGEQYF. Variable domain in full (rest from reference TRBV7-2 and TRBJ2-7): GAGVSQSPSNKVTEKGKDVELRCDPISGHTALYWYRQSLGQGLEFLIYFQGNSAPDKSGLPSDRFSAERTGGSVSTLTIQRTQQEDSAVYLCASSLEGLAGEQYFGPGTRLTVT.

About this clonotype: The junction departs from germline at one end; a sequencing error may be responsible. V is TRBV7-2 and J is TRBJ1-6; no definite D call. The CDR3 covers 15 residues. Germline V gives CDR1 SGHTA, CDR2 FQGNSA. CDR3 loop: CARSFDTSRNSPLHF. CDR3 coding DNA: TGTGCCCGCAGCTTTGACACTTCAAGGAACTCACCCCTCCACTTT.

There are many counts of this clonotype. This chain links TRBV20-1 with TRBJ2-1; D might be TRBD1 or TRBD2, each matching 5 bases. The germline CDR1 and CDR2 sequences are DFQATT and SNEGSKA (reference sequence). V was cut by 4 bases and J by 6 bases, with 13 bases left in between. The CDR3 contains 13 residues. The CDR3 DNA is TGCAGTGCTATGGACGGGGCTCTCAATGAGCAGTTCTTC. The encoded protein is CSAMDGALNEQFF.

Ten or more counts support this clonotype. The chain has TRBV10-3 and TRBJ2-3; D may be TRBD1 (6 bases). Germline V CDR1 and CDR2: ENHRY, SYGVKD. The CDR3 spans 16 residues. Trimming stripped 2 bases from V and 2 bases from J, with 14 bases between. CDR3 sequence reads: CAISERGRGLTDTQYF. CDR3 sequence (DNA): TGTGCCATCAGTGAGCGGGGCAGGGGCCTCACAGATACGCAGTATTTT.

The chain is built from TRBV29-1 and TRBJ2-1; possible D gene TRBD1, 6 bases. Germline CDR1 is SQVTM and CDR2 is ANQGSEA. The CDR3 is 13 residues long. Trimming stripped 7 bases from V and 6 bases from J, with 16 bases between. DNA for the CDR3: TGCAGCGGTGGGACATTCAACGTCAATGAGCAGTTCTTC. The encoded protein is CSGGTFNVNEQFF.

The genes are TRBV20-1 and TRBJ1-6; 7 bases fit TRBD1. The V gene end was trimmed by 0 bases and the J gene end by 9 bases; junction bases not matched to a gene: 14. CDR3 length: 17 residues. Germline lookup yields CDR1 DFQATT and CDR2 SNEGSKA (reference sequence). Here the CDR3 DNA reads TGCAGTGCTAGAGATGAGGGGCTAGGGGGCCGGGTTTCACCCCTCCACTTT. It specifies CSARDEGLGGRVSPLHF.

J is TRBJ2-7 and V is TRBV11-3; 7 bases line up with TRBD1. CDR1 and CDR2 from the germline V gene are SGHNT and YENEEA. The CDR3 consists of 14 residues. V dropped 5 bases and J dropped 7; count of bases not matched to a gene: 11. The CDR3 DNA reads as TGTGCCAGCAGCGTGGGACAGAATGTGAGTGAGCAGTACTTC. Its translation: CASSVGQNVSEQYF.

The chain employs TRBV29-1 and TRBJ1-4; TRBD1 agrees at 8 bases. The junction had 24 bases not matched to a gene; V was cut back by 5 bases and J by 7 bases. The germline gives CDR1 SQVTM, CDR2 ANQGSEA. The CDR3 has 19 residues. The CDR3 spells CSVLPFLTSGYGTGEKLFF. The DNA of the CDR3 is TGCAGCGTTCTCCCCTTTTTGACTAGCGGGTACGGGACAGGTGAAAAACTGTTTTTT.

This clonotype counts as medium-sized (0.01 to 0.1%). This chain uses TRBV20-1 with TRBJ2-7, with 7 bases fitting TRBD1. The V and J ends lost 0 bases and 4 bases, in that order; junction bases with no gene match: 12. Germline V lookup: CDR1 DFQATT, CDR2 SNEGSKA (reference sequence). This CDR3 comprises 16 residues. CDR3 loop: CSARDQGDRRQYEQYF. The CDR3 DNA sequence: TGCAGTGCTAGAGATCAAGGGGACAGACGTCAGTACGAGCAGTACTTC.

This clonotype was detected many times. This sequence joins TRBV6-6 and TRBJ2-1; D ambiguous. The CDR3 loop spans 12 amino acids. Trimming took off 7 bases at V and 6 bases at J, with 10 bases between the two ends. Germline V gives CDR1 MNHNY, CDR2 SVGAGI (reference sequence). The CDR3 is CASTFSGNEQFF. The CDR3 DNA sequence: TGTGCCAGCACCTTCAGTGGCAATGAGCAGTTCTTC.

Details on this clonotype: A read error may be the cause here, since a much bigger clone is one base away. The chain links TRBV3-2 to TRBJ1-4; TRBD1 reflects the table's D call only, with no check against the DNA. TRBV3-2 is a recognized pseudogene. CDR3 length: 20 amino acids. CDR3 protein: CASSQPTGVGGLQTNEKLFF. The CDR3 bases are TGTGCCAGCAGCCAACCGACAGGGGTAGGCGGGCTCCAGACTAATGAAAAACTGTTTTTT.

This clonotype was picked up a small number of times. This chain joins TRBV7-2 and TRBJ1-4, with a possible D match to TRBD1 (5 bases). The CDR3 runs 15 residues. The V end was cut by 8 bases, the J end by 0 bases, with 13 bases between. The V gene's germline CDR1 is SGHTA and CDR2 FQGNSA. The CDR3 here is CASSGTGSTNEKLFF. CDR3 in DNA: TGTGCCAGCTCAGGGACGGGGTCAACTAATGAAAAACTGTTTTTT.

The V call is TRBV7-2, the J call TRBJ1-2; D remains unclear. The germline V and J ends were trimmed by 5 bases and 3 bases, with 7 bases remaining between them. This CDR3 is built from 12 residues. Germline CDR1 and CDR2: SGHTA and FQGNSA. In DNA, the CDR3 is TGTGCCAGCAGCAGGGATCACTATGGCTACACCTTC. Translation: CASSRDHYGYTF. Variable domain in full (rest from reference TRBV7-2 and TRBJ1-2): GAGVSQSPSNKVTEKGKDVELRCDPISGHTALYWYRQSLGQGLEFLIYFQGNSAPDKSGLPSDRFSAERTGGSVSTLTIQRTQQEDSAVYLCASSRDHYGYTFGSGTRLTVV.

Regarding this clonotype: At one end the junction does not follow the germline gene, possibly because of a read error. The J gene is TRBJ1-6, the V gene TRBV5-1, with 7 bases lining up with TRBD1. This CDR3 has 14 amino acids. CDR1 and CDR2 (germline): SGHRS, YFSETQ. CDR3 in amino acids: CASSLTGDNSPLHF. The CDR3 DNA follows: TGCGCCAGCAGCTTGACAGGGGATAATTCCCCCCTCCACTTT.

This clonotype was counted at least ten times. The chain links TRBV29-1 to TRBJ2-5; either TRBD1 or TRBD2 may supply D (5 bases each). Looked up from germline, CDR1 is SQVTM and CDR2 is ANQGSEA. The CDR3 is 14 residues long. Trimming removed 4 bases at V and 5 bases at J, with 17 bases between. Here the CDR3 reads CSVVKDGARETQYF. The DNA for the CDR3 is TGCAGCGTTGTTAAAGACGGGGCAAGGGAGACCCAGTACTTC.

This chain uses TRBV12-3 or TRBV12-4 with TRBJ2-5; TRBD2 matches at 11 bases. The CDR3 consists of 16 residues. With V trimmed by 1 base and J by 3 bases, 4 bases remained unmatched. For the CDR3, the DNA is TGTGCCAGCAGTTTAGAGGGTAGCGGGAGGGAAGAGACCCAGTACTTC. Translated, it gives CASSLEGSGREETQYF.

This chain uses TRBV12-3 or TRBV12-4 with TRBJ1-4, with 7 bases matching TRBD1. Trimming cost V 3 bases and J 2 bases; bases outside gene matches: 9. The CDR3 runs to 17 residues. The chain's CDR3 is CASSFRTGEATNEKLFF. As DNA, the CDR3 is TGTGCCAGCAGTTTTCGGACAGGTGAAGCGACTAATGAAAAACTGTTTTTT.

About this clonotype: The junction and the germline gene differ at one end; a read error may be behind it. The chain is built from TRBV10-3 and TRBJ2-7, with D tentatively TRBD1 (6 bases). CDR3 size: 11 residues. Germline-derived CDR1 and CDR2 are ENHRY and SYGVKD. In DNA form, the CDR3 reads TGTGCCATCCGGGACAACTACGAGCAGCGCTTC. Translation gives CAIRDNYEQRF.

The chain has TRBV20-1 and TRBJ1-1, with a weak D call TRBD1 (5 bases). Trimming left V 5 bases short and J 2 bases short, with 18 bases between. Germline CDR1 reads DFQATT; CDR2 reads SNEGSKA (reference sequence). This CDR3 has 15 amino acids. Here the CDR3 DNA reads TGCAGTGCTGGAACGGGACGGCGGGGAAACACTGAAGCTTTCTTT. Protein sequence: CSAGTGRRGNTEAFF.

The gene calls are TRBV20-1 and TRBJ2-5; 9 bases map to TRBD1. Germline V gene sequence: CDR1 DFQATT, CDR2 SNEGSKA (reference sequence). V lost 0 bases and J lost 9; bases outside the gene matches: 20. The CDR3 sequence is 18 residues long. The CDR3 loop reads CSARDLMGDRDSMEAQYF. CDR3 sequence (DNA): TGCAGTGCTAGAGACCTAATGGGGGACAGGGATTCGATGGAGGCCCAGTACTTC.

The V gene is TRBV7-2, the J gene TRBJ2-2, with D unresolved. The CDR3 has 14 amino acids. Trimming removed 1 base at V and 0 bases at J, with 3 bases between. CDR1 is SGHTA and CDR2 is FQGNSA in the germline V gene. The chain's CDR3 is CASSLGANTGELFF. As DNA, the CDR3 is TGTGCCAGCAGCTTAGGGGCGAACACCGGGGAGCTGTTTTTT.

This clonotype was recorded at least ten times. The chain is built from TRBV20-1 and TRBJ1-3, with D unclear. The germline V and J ends were trimmed by 6 bases and 0 bases, with 12 bases remaining between them. This CDR3 is 14 amino acids long. Germline loops: CDR1 DFQATT, CDR2 SNEGSKA (reference sequence). CDR3 sequence: CSAASSFSGNTIYF. CDR3 DNA: TGCAGTGCCGCCAGTTCCTTCTCTGGAAACACCATATATTTT.

This clonotype was seen a few times. The chain couples TRBV9 to TRBJ2-3; 9 positions agree with TRBD1. CDR1 is SGDLS and CDR2 is YYNGEE in the germline V gene. This CDR3 is built from 15 residues. The ends lost 1 base at V and 11 bases at J; junction bases unmatched: 11. The CDR3 sequence is CASSVLGTGSDEQYF. CDR3 bases: TGTGCCAGCAGCGTACTAGGGACAGGGAGCGATGAGCAGTATTTT. The full variable domain, in which reference TRBV9 and TRBJ2-3 provide the parts outside the CDR3, is DSGVTQTPKHLITATGQRVTLRCSPRSGDLSVYWYQQSLDQGLQFLIQYYNGEERAKGNILERFSAQQFPDLHSELNLSSLELGDSALYFCASSVLGTGSDEQYFGPGTRLTVL.

This clonotype was detected a few times. One end of the junction does not line up with germline, which may come from a read error. The rearrangement joins TRBV7-7 to TRBJ2-2; D is perhaps TRBD2 (6 bases). CDR1 and CDR2 from the germline V gene are SSHAT and FNYEAQ (reference sequence). The CDR3 spans 18 residues. CDR3 sequence reads: CASSLAVNRGANTGELFF. For the CDR3, the DNA is TGTGCTAGCAGCTTAGCGGTGAACAGAGGGGCGAACACCGGGGAGCTGTTTTTT. Looking up the rest from reference TRBV7-7 and TRBJ2-2 gives the full variable domain: GAGVSQSPRYKVTKRGQDVTLRCDPISSHATLYWYQQALGQGPEFLTYFNYEAQPDKSGLPSDRFSAERPEGSISTLTIQRTEQRDSAMYRCASSLAVNRGANTGELFFGEGSRLTVL.

J is TRBJ2-5 and V is TRBV11-3; 10 bases line up with TRBD2. V lost 3 bases, J lost 4 bases, and 5 bases stayed unmatched. The germline CDR1 and CDR2 sequences are SGHNT and YENEEA. CDR3 length equals 15 residues. CDR3 nucleotides: TGTGCCAGCAGCTTTTCTAGCGGGAGCTTAGAGACCCAGTACTTC. Translation: CASSFSSGSLETQYF.

To note about this clonotype: Germline and junction disagree at one end, which may indicate a read error. CDR3 coding DNA: TGCGCCAGCAGTTTGGGAGGGGCGAACGGGGAGCTGTTTTTT. The encoded protein is CASSLGGANGELFF. The genes are TRBV5-1 and TRBJ2-2; 7 positions agree with TRBD2. Germline-derived CDR1 and CDR2 are SGHRS and YFSETQ. CDR3 length equals 14 residues.

In its sample, this clonotype was seen many times. This chain connects TRBV30 to TRBJ1-2; 7 bases fit TRBD1. V dropped 4 bases and J dropped 7; count of bases not matched to a gene: 9. The CDR3 length is 13 residues. From germline, CDR1 is GTSNPN and CDR2 SVGIG (reference sequence). The CDR3 coding sequence is TGTGCCTGGACTAGGGACAGCTATAGTGGCTACACCTTC. This codes for CAWTRDSYSGYTF.

Details on this clonotype: Its ends do not fully match the called genes, so a read error is possible. The V gene is TRBV9, the J gene TRBJ1-2; D may be TRBD1 (6 bases). This CDR3 spans 15 amino acids. Germline CDR1 SGDLS, CDR2 YYNGEE. CDR3 region: CASSVHEGGIYGSTF. The DNA for the CDR3 is TGTGCCAGCAGCGTACACGAGGGGGGTATCTATGGCTCCACCTTC.

The V call is TRBV28, the J call TRBJ1-3; D gene ambiguous. CDR3 length equals 11 residues. Germline V gives CDR1 MDHEN, CDR2 SYDVKM. The V gene lost 7 bases and the J gene lost 7 bases, with 8 bases spanning the gap. Here the CDR3 reads CASIPSNTIYF. CDR3 DNA: TGTGCCAGCATCCCTTCGAACACCATATATTTT.

V gene TRBV15 combines with J gene TRBJ2-7; D remains ambiguous. Germline CDR1 and CDR2: LNHNV and YYDKDF (reference sequence). V was clipped by 1 base and J by 2 bases, with 15 bases between them. The CDR3 length is 16 residues. The CDR3 DNA reads as TGTGCCACCAGCAGAGTATACGGCCCGTACCCCTACGAGCAGTACTTC. Translation: CATSRVYGPYPYEQYF.